The 18 T cell receptor beta chains reported below all come from one sample, sequenced in a study of blood T cell repertoires in COVID-19. TCRdb's copy holds only in-frame clones and misses some; the assay was immunoSEQ multiplex PCR. The sample includes approximately 200,000 clones, less than 90% seen only once; the top ten take about 4.5%. Sequenced sample: PBMCs or T cells enriched from blood (not recorded which). The receptors originated from a woman aged 25 to 39 who had been exposed to COVID-19.

V usage is TRBV13 and J usage is TRBJ2-3; a weak D match, TRBD2 (5 bases). The CDR3 spans 15 residues. V lost 6 bases and J 1 base, leaving 14 bases between the germline ends. CDR1 is PRHDT and CDR2 is FYEKMQ in the germline V gene (reference sequence). The CDR3 DNA reads TGTGCCAGCAGTTCGATCTACGGGGGCACAGATACGCAGTATTTT. Translated, it gives CASSSIYGGTDTQYF.

The chain employs TRBV10-3 and TRBJ2-2; 9 bases are a match to TRBD1. Per the germline V gene, CDR1 is ENHRY and CDR2 is SYGVKD. This CDR3 has 20 residues. Unmatched junction bases numbered 15, after V lost 4 bases and J lost 0 bases. CDR3 DNA: TGTGCCATCAGTGCTTCCTTGGGACAGGGACGTTTTGCGAACACCGGGGAGCTGTTTTTT. This codes for CAISASLGQGRFANTGELFF.

This sequence joins TRBV28 and TRBJ1-1; possibly TRBD1 for D (6 bases). V was clipped by 2 bases and J by 5 bases, with 21 bases between them. This CDR3 has 17 amino acids. Per the germline V gene, CDR1 is MDHEN and CDR2 is SYDVKM. In nucleotides, the CDR3 is TGTGCCAGCAGTTTAGATGGGGACACCAAACCTAGGACTGAAGCTTTCTTT. This codes for CASSLDGDTKPRTEAFF. Complete variable domain (other parts from reference TRBV28 and TRBJ1-1): DVKVTQSSRYLVKRTGEKVFLECVQDMDHENMFWYRQDPGLGLRLIYFSYDVKMKEKGDIPEGYSVSREKKERFSLILESASTNQTSMYLCASSLDGDTKPRTEAFFGQGTRLTVV.

The chain couples TRBV13 to TRBJ2-7, with 7 nucleotides matching TRBD1. Germline V lookup: CDR1 PRHDT, CDR2 FYEKMQ (reference sequence). The CDR3 covers 14 residues. The V and J ends lost 2 bases and 2 bases, in that order; junction bases with no gene match: 3. The CDR3 region has the DNA TGTGCCAGCAGCTTAAGGGACAGACCCTACGAGCAGTACTTC. This codes for CASSLRDRPYEQYF.

The chain is built from TRBV6-5 and TRBJ1-3, with D tentatively TRBD1 (5 bases). The V end was cut by 6 bases, the J end by 0 bases, with 12 bases between. The CDR3 loop spans 15 amino acids. Per the germline V gene, CDR1 is MNHEY and CDR2 is SVGAGI. The DNA for the CDR3 is TGTGCCAGCAGAGCGGGACTTAACTCTGGAAACACCATATATTTT. It encodes CASRAGLNSGNTIYF.

The V gene is TRBV28, the J gene TRBJ1-1; 10 bases match TRBD1. Per the germline V gene, CDR1 is MDHEN and CDR2 is SYDVKM. V was clipped by 5 bases and J by 0 bases; unmatched bases: 6. The CDR3 loop spans 16 amino acids. The CDR3 sequence is CASSLPGQGMNTEAFF. CDR3 in DNA: TGTGCCAGCAGTCTACCGGGACAGGGGATGAACACTGAAGCTTTCTTT.

The chain links TRBV5-5 to TRBJ1-1; no clear D. CDR3 length equals 14 residues. Trimming left V 0 bases short and J 5 bases short, with 11 bases between. Germline V gene sequence: CDR1 SGHKS, CDR2 YYEKEE (reference sequence). Written as DNA, the CDR3 is TGTGCCAGCAGCTTGGACATAGGAGCAACTGAAGCTTTCTTT. This codes for CASSLDIGATEAFF.

This clone was seen repeatedly, ten times or more. In DNA, the CDR3 is TGTGCCAGTAGTCCCGCCCAGGCAGGGATGTACGAGCAGTACTTC. It yields the protein CASSPAQAGMYEQYF. V and J are TRBV19 and TRBJ2-7; perhaps TRBD1 as D (5 bases). This CDR3 region has 15 residues. The germline gives CDR1 LNHDA, CDR2 SQIVND (reference sequence). The V gene lost 5 bases and the J gene lost 4 bases, with 18 bases spanning the gap.

V and J are TRBV12-5 and TRBJ1-5; 8 bases agree with TRBD1. The V segment lost 6 bases and the J segment 3 bases; nucleotides outside the gene matches: 10. The germline V gene has CDR1 LGHNT and CDR2 FRNRAP. CDR3 length: 16 amino acids. CDR3 sequence: CASGPTGAYNNQPQHF. CDR3 sequence (DNA): TGTGCTAGTGGCCCGACAGGGGCTTATAACAATCAGCCCCAGCATTTT.

The CDR3 loop reads CASRPRNTGELFF. The CDR3 region has the DNA TGTGCCAGCAGGCCCAGAAACACCGGGGAGCTGTTTTTT. The chain combines TRBV12-3 or TRBV12-4 with TRBJ2-2; D is uncertain. This CDR3 is 13 amino acids long. The V gene lost 6 bases and the J gene lost 2 bases, with 7 bases spanning the gap.

CDR3 sequence reads: CASRFGQNEKLFF. For the CDR3, the DNA is TGTGCCAGCAGATTCGGACAGAATGAAAAACTGTTTTTT. The rearrangement joins TRBV6-5 to TRBJ1-4; maybe TRBD1 (6 bases). The germline V gene encodes CDR1 MNHEY and CDR2 SVGAGI. CDR3 size: 13 residues. V was clipped by 6 bases and J by 5 bases, with 10 bases between them.

The V gene is TRBV5-1, the J gene TRBJ1-6; 8 positions agree with TRBD1. The length of the CDR3 is 16 residues. Germline V gives CDR1 SGHRS, CDR2 YFSETQ. With V trimmed by 3 bases and J by 9 bases, 11 bases remained unmatched. In DNA form, the CDR3 reads TGCGCCAGCAGCTCCGGTGAAGGACAGGGAATTTCACCCCTCCACTTT. This translates into CASSSGEGQGISPLHF.

This clone has just a few counts. V and J are TRBV19 and TRBJ1-3; D unclear. This CDR3 has 15 amino acids. The V and J ends lost 3 bases and 1 base respectively, with 10 bases between them. Germline lookup yields CDR1 LNHDA and CDR2 SQIVND (reference sequence). CDR3 DNA: TGTGCCAGTAGTATGAGGCCGTCATCTGGAAACACCATATATTTT. Translation: CASSMRPSSGNTIYF.

This clone was observed at least ten times. The chain is built from TRBV5-4 and TRBJ2-1; 14 positions match TRBD2. Germline assignment: CDR1 SGHNT and CDR2 YYREEE (reference sequence). V shed 4 bases, J shed 8 bases, and the junction held 11 bases outside the gene matches. CDR3 length: 17 residues. The CDR3 reads CASSRRLAGGPTDEQFF. The DNA of the CDR3 is TGTGCCAGCAGCCGGAGACTAGCGGGGGGGCCTACGGATGAGCAGTTCTTC.

This chain joins TRBV7-9 and TRBJ1-3; TRBD1 agrees at 10 bases. The CDR3 is 15 amino acids. With V trimmed by 0 bases and J by 10 bases, 6 bases remained unmatched. The V gene's germline CDR1 is SEHNR and CDR2 FQNEAQ (reference sequence). CDR3 residues: CASSLARGQGSTIYF. CDR3 nucleotides: TGTGCCAGCAGCTTAGCGCGGGGACAGGGGAGTACCATATATTTT. The full variable domain, in which reference TRBV7-9 and TRBJ1-3 provide the parts outside the CDR3, is DTGVSQNPRHKITKRGQNVTFRCDPISEHNRLYWYRQTLGQGPEFLTYFQNEAQLEKSRLLSDRFSAERPKGSFSTLEIQRTEQGDSAMYLCASSLARGQGSTIYFGEGSWLTVV.

This chain uses TRBV9 with TRBJ2-1, with TRBD1 matching over 8 bases. Germline trimming cut 4 bases from V and 6 bases from J; bases unmatched to any gene: 3. Germline-derived CDR1 and CDR2 are SGDLS and YYNGEE. The CDR3 runs to 13 residues. The CDR3: CASSTTGVNEQFF. CDR3 nucleotides: TGTGCCAGCAGCACGACAGGGGTCAATGAGCAGTTCTTC.

CDR3 in amino acids: CASSQASGAGTGGCYEQYF. Here the CDR3 DNA reads TGCGCCAGCAGCCAAGCTTCCGGGGCCGGGACAGGGGGCTGCTACGAGCAGTACTTC. V usage is TRBV4-1 and J usage is TRBJ2-7, with 12 positions matching TRBD1. CDR1 is MGHRA and CDR2 is YSYEKL in the germline V gene. J gave up 3 bases and V 1 base, and 13 bases lay outside the gene matches. This CDR3 contains 19 residues.

This clone was recorded a few times. J is TRBJ2-7 and V is TRBV9; D is perhaps TRBD1 (6 bases). The CDR3 has 15 amino acids. Germline loops: CDR1 SGDLS, CDR2 YYNGEE. Trimming took 0 bases from V and 2 from J, leaving 12 bases between them. The CDR3 DNA follows: TGTGCCAGCAGCGTAGGGGACACTACGACCTACGAGCAGTACTTC. Translated, it gives CASSVGDTTTYEQYF.